Listed below are T cell receptor beta chains from one sample, sequenced in a study of blood T cell repertoires in COVID-19. The assay was immunoSEQ multiplex PCR, and TCRdb's table has in-frame clones only and misses some. This table has about 53,000 clones, more than 70% appearing once. Sequenced input: peripheral blood. The origin of the receptors is a man in his 70s with active COVID-19. Each CDR3 is given with its conserved first and last residue. The D gene is left open where the match is weak.

CDR3 protein: CASSPPFSGGAGIQYF
CDR3 DNA: TGTGCCAGCTCACCACCGTTTTCAGGGGGCGCCGGCATTCAGTACTTC
J gene: TRBJ2-4
CDR3 length: 16
V gene: TRBV18
D gene: TRBD1

CDR3 protein: CASSFGQGGLFGEQYF
CDR3 DNA: TGTGCCAGCAGTTTTGGACAGGGGGGCCTGTTCGGAGAGCAGTACTTC
J gene: TRBJ2-7
CDR3 length: 16
V gene: TRBV6-2/TRBV6-3
D gene: TRBD1

CDR3 protein: CASSQDPGQGTGELFF
CDR3 DNA: TGCGCCAGCAGCCAAGATCCGGGACAGGGGACCGGGGAGCTGTTTTTT
J gene: TRBJ2-2
CDR3 length: 16
V gene: TRBV4-3
D gene: TRBD1

CDR3 protein: CASSRYRGYGYTF
CDR3 DNA: TGCGCCAGCAGCCGATACAGGGGTTATGGCTACACCTTC
J gene: TRBJ1-2
CDR3 length: 13
V gene: TRBV5-1
D gene: TRBD1

CDR3 protein: CASKRLGGVNEKLFF
CDR3 DNA: TGTGCCAGCAAACGTTTGGGGGGAGTTAATGAAAAACTGTTTTTT
J gene: TRBJ1-4
CDR3 length: 15
V gene: TRBV27
D gene: NA

CDR3 protein: CASSLKQNTEAFF
CDR3 DNA: TGTGCCAGCAGTTTAAAGCAGAACACTGAAGCTTTCTTT
J gene: TRBJ1-1
CDR3 length: 13
V gene: TRBV12-3/TRBV12-4
D gene: NA

CDR3 protein: CASSDRTGANNEKLFF
CDR3 DNA: TGTGCCAGCAGTGACCGGACAGGGGCCAATAATGAAAAACTGTTTTTT
J gene: TRBJ1-4
CDR3 length: 16
V gene: TRBV6-1
D gene: TRBD1

CDR3 protein: CASETGGGNTIYF
CDR3 DNA: TGTGCCAGTGAGACCGGGGGAGGAAACACCATATATTTT
J gene: TRBJ1-3
CDR3 length: 13
V gene: TRBV19
D gene: NA

CDR3 protein: CASSFLAGGPVSYEQYF
CDR3 DNA: TGTGCCAGCAGCTTCTTAGCGGGGGGACCAGTCTCCTACGAGCAGTACTTC
J gene: TRBJ2-7
CDR3 length: 17
V gene: TRBV11-3
D gene: TRBD2

CDR3 protein: CASSYAGNTEAFF
CDR3 DNA: TGTGCCAGCAGTTACGCCGGGAACACTGAAGCTTTCTTT
J gene: TRBJ1-1
CDR3 length: 13
V gene: TRBV6-5
D gene: NA